A selection of T cell receptor beta chains follows, all from one sample in a study of radiation and T cells in renal cell carcinoma. Method: immunoSEQ multiplex PCR; TCRdb's copy keeps in-frame clones and lacks some. The sample includes about 34,000 clones, roughly 80% seen only once; the top ten take around a third. The sample in question was blood, obtained from a patient whose treatment included radiotherapy and nephrectomy. The origin of the receptors is a man in his sixties with renal cell carcinoma. Both conserved end residues are part of each CDR3. D genes are given only for firm matches. Clone sizes are given selectively: once, few, many, or a class where the clone is expanded.

cdr3_length: 13; j_call: TRBJ2-1; clone_size: NA; v_call: TRBV6-4; d_call: NA; cdr3_nt: TGTGCCAGCAGTGCCGGGAGATGGAATGAGCAGTTCTTC; cdr3_aa: CASSAGRWNEQFF
cdr3_length: 13; j_call: TRBJ2-7; clone_size: NA; v_call: TRBV6-5; d_call: NA; cdr3_nt: TGTGCCAGCGGGGGAAACAAGGCTCGCGAGCAGTACTTC; cdr3_aa: CASGGNKAREQYF
cdr3_length: 15; j_call: TRBJ2-5; clone_size: NA; v_call: TRBV5-6; d_call: TRBD2; cdr3_nt: TGTGCCAGCAGCTTGCGTCTTCAGGGAGGGGAGACCCAGTACTTC; cdr3_aa: CASSLRLQGGETQYF
cdr3_length: 15; j_call: TRBJ2-1; clone_size: once; v_call: TRBV2; d_call: TRBD2; cdr3_nt: TGTGCCAGCAGTGAAGCGCTTCGGACTAGCAATGAGCAGTTCTTC; cdr3_aa: CASSEALRTSNEQFF
cdr3_length: 14; j_call: TRBJ2-5; clone_size: NA; v_call: TRBV5-1; d_call: TRBD2; cdr3_nt: TGCGCCAGCAGCGTGGTCGGGAGGGAGGAGACCCAGTACTTC; cdr3_aa: CASSVVGREETQYF
cdr3_length: 13; j_call: TRBJ2-7; clone_size: NA; v_call: TRBV7-9; d_call: TRBD2; cdr3_nt: TGTGCCAGCTTGGTAGCGGGAACCTACGAGCAGTACTTC; cdr3_aa: CASLVAGTYEQYF
cdr3_length: 14; j_call: TRBJ2-5; clone_size: NA; v_call: TRBV13; d_call: NA; cdr3_nt: TGTGCCAGCAGCCCGACTGGGCGAATAGAGACCCAGTACTTC; cdr3_aa: CASSPTGRIETQYF
cdr3_length: 13; j_call: TRBJ1-2; clone_size: NA; v_call: TRBV6-5; d_call: NA; cdr3_nt: TGTGCCAGCAGTTACGCGGGTGAGGATGGCTACACCTTC; cdr3_aa: CASSYAGEDGYTF
cdr3_length: 14; j_call: TRBJ2-5; clone_size: NA; v_call: TRBV5-1; d_call: NA; cdr3_nt: TGCGCCAGCAGCTTGGCCACTGGAGGTGAGACCCAGTACTTC; cdr3_aa: CASSLATGGETQYF
cdr3_length: 14; j_call: TRBJ2-1; clone_size: NA; v_call: TRBV9; d_call: TRBD2; cdr3_nt: TGTGCCAGCAGCCCCCGACTAGCGGGAGTGGAGCAATTCTTC; cdr3_aa: CASSPRLAGVEQFF
cdr3_length: 15; j_call: TRBJ1-1; clone_size: NA; v_call: TRBV5-1; d_call: NA; cdr3_nt: TGCGCCAGCAGGGGATGGGACGGGGAGAACACTGAAGCTTTCTTT; cdr3_aa: CASRGWDGENTEAFF
cdr3_length: 15; j_call: TRBJ1-1; clone_size: once; v_call: TRBV7-2; d_call: NA; cdr3_nt: TGTGCCAGCAGCCTGCTGAGGGGGGGGAACACTGAAGCTTTCTTT; cdr3_aa: CASSLLRGGNTEAFF
cdr3_length: 20; j_call: TRBJ2-6; clone_size: NA; v_call: TRBV18; d_call: TRBD2; cdr3_nt: TGTGCCAGCTCATCGAGAGCGACGGGGACTAGCGTCTCTGGGGCCAACGTCCTGACTTTC; cdr3_aa: CASSSRATGTSVSGANVLTF
cdr3_length: 14; j_call: TRBJ2-3; clone_size: NA; v_call: TRBV30; d_call: NA; cdr3_nt: TGTGCCTGGATGAGGGGACTGAGCACAGATACGCAGTATTTT; cdr3_aa: CAWMRGLSTDTQYF
cdr3_length: 14; j_call: TRBJ2-1; clone_size: NA; v_call: TRBV18; d_call: NA; cdr3_nt: TGTGCCAGCTCACCACTGGGGACCTACAATGAGCAGTTCTTC; cdr3_aa: CASSPLGTYNEQFF
cdr3_length: 15; j_call: TRBJ1-4; clone_size: NA; v_call: TRBV6-5; d_call: NA; cdr3_nt: TGTGCCAGCAAGAGGACAGCCTCATCTAATGAAAAACTGTTTTTT; cdr3_aa: CASKRTASSNEKLFF
cdr3_length: 13; j_call: TRBJ1-3; clone_size: NA; v_call: TRBV5-6; d_call: NA; cdr3_nt: TGTGCCAGCAGCTCCGGAACTGGAAACACCATATATTTT; cdr3_aa: CASSSGTGNTIYF
cdr3_length: 11; j_call: TRBJ1-4; clone_size: few; v_call: TRBV20-1; d_call: NA; cdr3_nt: TGCAGTGCTCGGACAGCCGAAAAACTGTTTTTT; cdr3_aa: CSARTAEKLFF
cdr3_length: 14; j_call: TRBJ2-2; clone_size: NA; v_call: TRBV5-6; d_call: NA; cdr3_nt: TGTGCCAGCAGTAAAGGGGAGTACACCGGGGAGCTGTTTTTT; cdr3_aa: CASSKGEYTGELFF
cdr3_length: 16; j_call: TRBJ1-1; clone_size: few; v_call: TRBV18; d_call: TRBD1; cdr3_nt: TGTGCCAGCTCACCACCACAGGGGAGGAAGGACACTGAAGCTTTCTTT; cdr3_aa: CASSPPQGRKDTEAFF
cdr3_length: 17; j_call: TRBJ1-5; clone_size: once; v_call: TRBV6-4; d_call: TRBD1; cdr3_nt: TGTGCCAGCAGTGACTCGAAACACAGGGGAAGCAATCAGCCCCAGCATTTT; cdr3_aa: CASSDSKHRGSNQPQHF
cdr3_length: 15; j_call: TRBJ1-2; clone_size: NA; v_call: TRBV5-1; d_call: NA; cdr3_nt: TGCGCCAGCAGCTTGGAGGGGGTTGTATCCTCTGGCTACACCTTC; cdr3_aa: CASSLEGVVSSGYTF
cdr3_length: 15; j_call: TRBJ2-3; clone_size: NA; v_call: TRBV29-1; d_call: TRBD2; cdr3_nt: TGCAGCGCGCCCGGTAGCGGGAGAGGGACAGATACGCAGTATTTT; cdr3_aa: CSAPGSGRGTDTQYF
cdr3_length: 14; j_call: TRBJ2-1; clone_size: NA; v_call: TRBV27; d_call: NA; cdr3_nt: TGTGCCAGCAGTTTATCGCCGGGGATCAATGAGCAGTTCTTC; cdr3_aa: CASSLSPGINEQFF
cdr3_length: 16; j_call: TRBJ2-7; clone_size: NA; v_call: TRBV7-2; d_call: NA; cdr3_nt: TGTGCCAGCAGCTTAGACCCCGCGGGACCCGCCTACGAGCAGTACTTC; cdr3_aa: CASSLDPAGPAYEQYF
cdr3_length: 14; j_call: TRBJ1-1; clone_size: NA; v_call: TRBV5-4; d_call: NA; cdr3_nt: TGTGCCAGCAGCTTGGGGGCGGGGAACACTGAAGCTTTCTTT; cdr3_aa: CASSLGAGNTEAFF
cdr3_length: 14; j_call: TRBJ1-1; clone_size: few; v_call: TRBV18; d_call: NA; cdr3_nt: TGTGCCAGCTCCCCCAGACAGTCGAACACTGAAGCTTTCTTT; cdr3_aa: CASSPRQSNTEAFF
cdr3_length: 15; j_call: TRBJ2-5; clone_size: few; v_call: TRBV27; d_call: NA; cdr3_nt: TGTGCCAGCAGGGCAAAGTCCGGTCGTCGAGAGACCCAGTACTTC; cdr3_aa: CASRAKSGRRETQYF
cdr3_length: 11; j_call: TRBJ1-1; clone_size: NA; v_call: TRBV30; d_call: NA; cdr3_nt: TGTGCCTGGACCCCGGACACTGAAGCTTTCTTT; cdr3_aa: CAWTPDTEAFF
cdr3_length: 15; j_call: TRBJ2-5; clone_size: NA; v_call: TRBV6-5; d_call: TRBD1; cdr3_nt: TGTGCCAGCAGTCGACCGTCAGGGGGCGGTGAGACCCAGTACTTC; cdr3_aa: CASSRPSGGGETQYF
cdr3_length: 14; j_call: TRBJ1-1; clone_size: NA; v_call: TRBV7-8; d_call: TRBD1; cdr3_nt: TGTGCCAGCAGCCCCGGACAGGGTGTCACTGAAGCTTTCTTT; cdr3_aa: CASSPGQGVTEAFF
cdr3_length: 15; j_call: TRBJ2-1; clone_size: NA; v_call: TRBV30; d_call: TRBD2; cdr3_nt: TGTGCCTGGAGTTCCTTGCCGGGACTAGCGGTTGCGCAGTTCTTC; cdr3_aa: CAWSSLPGLAVAQFF
cdr3_length: 16; j_call: TRBJ2-3; clone_size: once; v_call: TRBV19; d_call: TRBD2; cdr3_nt: TGTGCCAGTAGTATGAGTCTAGCGGGAGCTACAGATACGCAGTATTTT; cdr3_aa: CASSMSLAGATDTQYF
cdr3_length: 14; j_call: TRBJ1-1; clone_size: NA; v_call: TRBV6-6; d_call: TRBD1; cdr3_nt: TGTGCCAGCAGCCCAAGACAGGGGAGGACTGAAGCTTTCTTT; cdr3_aa: CASSPRQGRTEAFF
cdr3_length: 14; j_call: TRBJ2-3; clone_size: NA; v_call: TRBV25-1; d_call: NA; cdr3_nt: TGTGCCAGCAGTGATCCGGGGGGCACAGATACGCAGTATTTT; cdr3_aa: CASSDPGGTDTQYF
cdr3_length: 16; j_call: TRBJ2-1; clone_size: NA; v_call: TRBV18; d_call: TRBD1; cdr3_nt: TGTGCCAGCTCTCCTACAGGGGGTGGCACCTACAATGAGCAGTTCTTC; cdr3_aa: CASSPTGGGTYNEQFF
cdr3_length: 15; j_call: TRBJ1-1; clone_size: NA; v_call: TRBV4-1; d_call: NA; cdr3_nt: TGCGCCAGCAGCCGCCTGGGGTGGCGGAACACTGAAGCTTTCTTT; cdr3_aa: CASSRLGWRNTEAFF
cdr3_length: 17; j_call: TRBJ2-3; clone_size: NA; v_call: TRBV10-3; d_call: TRBD1; cdr3_nt: TGTGCCATCAGTGAGTTCGGGACAGGCCAATCCCCAGATACGCAGTATTTT; cdr3_aa: CAISEFGTGQSPDTQYF
cdr3_length: 16; j_call: TRBJ1-3; clone_size: NA; v_call: TRBV18; d_call: NA; cdr3_nt: TGTGCCAGCTCGCTCGGGGGCGAGGGCTCTGGAAACACCATATATTTT; cdr3_aa: CASSLGGEGSGNTIYF
cdr3_length: 17; j_call: TRBJ1-6; clone_size: NA; v_call: TRBV5-1; d_call: NA; cdr3_nt: TGCGCCAGCAGCCAACCTCTACAGGGAGGGTATAATTCACCCCTCCACTTT; cdr3_aa: CASSQPLQGGYNSPLHF
cdr3_length: 13; j_call: TRBJ1-5; clone_size: few; v_call: TRBV29-1; d_call: TRBD1; cdr3_nt: TGCAGCGTGGTCGGGACAGGGGGTCAGCCCCAGCATTTT; cdr3_aa: CSVVGTGGQPQHF
cdr3_length: 15; j_call: TRBJ1-2; clone_size: NA; v_call: TRBV5-4; d_call: NA; cdr3_nt: TGTGCCAGCAGCTCAAACAAACAGGGAAACTATGGCTACACCTTC; cdr3_aa: CASSSNKQGNYGYTF
cdr3_length: 18; j_call: TRBJ1-5; clone_size: NA; v_call: TRBV5-8; d_call: TRBD1; cdr3_nt: TGTGCCAGCAGCTTGGGCCTGGCAGGGGGCGCGTTAGGGCAGCCCCAGCATTTT; cdr3_aa: CASSLGLAGGALGQPQHF
cdr3_length: 13; j_call: TRBJ2-7; clone_size: few; v_call: TRBV7-2; d_call: NA; cdr3_nt: TGTGCCAGCAGCTCGGGACGTCTCTACGAGCAGTACTTC; cdr3_aa: CASSSGRLYEQYF
cdr3_length: 14; j_call: TRBJ2-7; clone_size: NA; v_call: TRBV4-3; d_call: NA; cdr3_nt: TGCGCCAGCAGCGAAGTTTTAGGGCCCTACGAGCAGTACTTC; cdr3_aa: CASSEVLGPYEQYF
cdr3_length: 16; j_call: TRBJ2-3; clone_size: few; v_call: TRBV7-2; d_call: TRBD2; cdr3_nt: TGTGCCAGCAGCCCCTCGACTAGCGGGAGACGAGATACGCAGTATTTT; cdr3_aa: CASSPSTSGRRDTQYF
cdr3_length: 15; j_call: TRBJ2-2; clone_size: NA; v_call: TRBV6-5; d_call: NA; cdr3_nt: TGTGCCAGCAGTTACTCTGGCAGGAACACCGGGGAGCTGTTTTTT; cdr3_aa: CASSYSGRNTGELFF
cdr3_length: 12; j_call: TRBJ2-2; clone_size: NA; v_call: TRBV9; d_call: NA; cdr3_nt: TGTGCCAGCAGCGTAGCGGGCGGGGAGCTGTTTTTT; cdr3_aa: CASSVAGGELFF